A single sample gave rise to the 5 T cell receptor beta chains below, sequenced in a study of blood T cells in healthy people across ages. A J-beta primer mix and a sample-barcoded 5' primer were used in a second PCR of about 6 to 12 cycles. A single record per CDR3 protein comes from TCRdb applying MiXCR to the 5' RACE reads. Among some 880,000 distinct CDR3 sequences listed, around 36% were seen once. Sequenced sample: blood. The receptors were gathered from a young man in good health.

V gene TRBV2 combines with J gene TRBJ2-7, with unresolved D. The CDR3 has 12 residues. Germline lookup yields CDR1 SNHLY and CDR2 FYNNEI. Trimming stripped 4 bases from V and 3 bases from J, with 7 bases between. The CDR3 spells CASSALLYEQYF. As DNA, the CDR3 is TGTGCCAGCAGTGCGCTCCTCTACGAGCAGTACTTC.

This chain joins TRBV27 and TRBJ1-2; no firm D call. This CDR3 spans 14 amino acids. Germline lookup yields CDR1 MNHEY and CDR2 SMNVEV (reference sequence). Trimming stripped 2 bases from V and 5 bases from J, with 12 bases between. CDR3 sequence reads: CASSLAQRVYGYTF. In DNA form, the CDR3 reads TGTGCCAGCAGTTTAGCACAGAGAGTGTATGGCTACACCTTC.

In its sample, this clonotype was seen many times. The CDR3 DNA sequence: TGCAGCGTTGAATATCCTTCGGGGGCCAAAAACATTCAGTACTTC. It is translated as CSVEYPSGAKNIQYF. The chain carries TRBV29-1 and TRBJ2-4; TRBD2 might be the D (5 bases). The length of the CDR3 is 15 residues. The V and J ends lost 2 bases and 1 base respectively, with 12 bases between them. Germline V lookup: CDR1 SQVTM, CDR2 ANQGSEA.

The chain employs TRBV6-1 and TRBJ2-3, with 12 bases identical to TRBD2. CDR3 length: 18 residues. The ends lost 6 bases at V and 1 base at J; junction bases unmatched: 11. CDR1 and CDR2 from the germline V gene are MNHNS and SASEGT. The CDR3 protein is CASRPAHRLAGGTDTQYF. In nucleotides, the CDR3 is TGTGCCAGCAGACCCGCCCACCGACTAGCGGGGGGCACAGATACGCAGTATTTT.

The chain couples TRBV12-3 or TRBV12-4 to TRBJ1-4; D call uncertain. This CDR3 region has 14 residues. The V end lost 6 bases, the J end lost 0 bases, and 8 bases lay between the germline ends. CDR3 nucleotides: TGTGCCAGCAGCCGACGAGCAACTAATGAAAAACTGTTTTTT. Translated, it gives CASSRRATNEKLFF.